This TCR beta chain was documented in a study of blood T cell repertoires in COVID-19. Study-wide context: From T cells, B-cell-depleted T cells, or PBMCs came the material, which was cDNA or gDNA.

As processed by the authors: Amplifying reference gene primers gave estimates of nucleated cell counts. Clones were read by immunoSEQ multiplex PCR, and TCRdb kept only the in-frame ones, dropping some. V and J calls and clone size are as listed in that table; D and trimming were resolved from the DNA. Of tens of thousands of clones listed, approximately 78% are singletons. The CDR3 runs to 12 residues. Germline CDR1 SQVTM, CDR2 ANQGSEA. V lost 5 bases, J lost 4 bases, and 2 bases stayed unmatched. The origin of this receptor is a human donor in a cohort sampled during active COVID-19. Sequenced: peripheral blood. V and J are TRBV29-1 and TRBJ2-7; 10 bases align to TRBD2. This CDR3 reads CSVPAGGYEQYF. The CDR3 DNA is TGCAGCGTTCCAGCGGGAGGGTACGAGCAGTACTTC.